These T cell receptor beta chains were read from a single sample in a study of shared clonotypes between healthy human individuals. The table came from immunoSEQ multiplex PCR; TCRdb's copy has only in-frame clones and leaves some out. The data hold 2 million to 2.5 million clones, with 92% observed a single time. The sample taken for sequencing was naive CD4+ T cells from PBMCs. The origin of the receptors is a young man in good health. Some clones in this sample may be carry-over from other donors' samples. The CDR3 runs from the conserved cysteine through the conserved F or W. A D gene is named only where the DNA matches it firmly. Expanded clones get a size class; other rows say once, few or many, or leave the size out.

d_call: .
v_call: TRBV4-1
j_call: TRBJ2-3
clone_size: .
cdr3_aa: CASSQVLVRDIQKDTQYF
cdr3_nt: TGCGCCAGCAGCCAAGTCCTGGTCAGGGACATCCAAAAAGATACGCAGTATTTT

d_call: .
v_call: TRBV11-1
j_call: TRBJ1-5
clone_size: .
cdr3_aa: CASSPGLLGDQPQHF
cdr3_nt: TGTGCCAGCAGCCCCGGCCTACTTGGGGATCAGCCCCAGCATTTT

d_call: TRBD1
v_call: TRBV11-2
j_call: TRBJ1-2
clone_size: .
cdr3_aa: CASSWDRSSYGYTF
cdr3_nt: TGTGCCAGCAGCTGGGACAGGAGCAGCTATGGCTACACCTTC

d_call: .
v_call: TRBV13
j_call: TRBJ1-2
clone_size: .
cdr3_aa: CASSFKWSGYTF
cdr3_nt: TGTGCCAGCAGCTTCAAATGGAGTGGCTACACCTTC

d_call: .
v_call: TRBV5-4
j_call: TRBJ1-1
clone_size: few
cdr3_aa: CASKSMNTEAFF
cdr3_nt: TGTGCCAGCAAGAGCATGAACACTGAAGCTTTCTTT

d_call: .
v_call: TRBV10-1
j_call: TRBJ2-3
clone_size: .
cdr3_aa: CASSRLPRGGDTQYF
cdr3_nt: TGCGCCAGCAGTCGGCTTCCAAGAGGGGGAGATACGCAGTATTTT

d_call: TRBD1
v_call: TRBV28
j_call: TRBJ1-1
clone_size: once
cdr3_aa: CASRPTGDTEAFF
cdr3_nt: TGTGCCAGCAGACCCACAGGGGACACTGAAGCTTTCTTT

d_call: .
v_call: TRBV2
j_call: TRBJ1-5
clone_size: .
cdr3_aa: CASTSPGGQPQHF
cdr3_nt: TGTGCCAGCACGTCGCCAGGAGGGCAGCCCCAGCATTTT

d_call: .
v_call: TRBV4-1
j_call: TRBJ2-6
clone_size: .
cdr3_aa: CASSQGTASGANVLTF
cdr3_nt: TGCGCCAGCAGCCAAGGAACGGCCTCTGGGGCCAACGTCCTGACTTTC

d_call: .
v_call: TRBV6-6
j_call: TRBJ1-5
clone_size: .
cdr3_aa: CASSYSAGYSNQPQHF
cdr3_nt: TGTGCCAGCAGTTACTCCGCCGGATATAGCAATCAGCCCCAGCATTTT

d_call: TRBD2
v_call: TRBV28
j_call: TRBJ2-1
clone_size: .
cdr3_aa: CASSSGGGSYNEQFF
cdr3_nt: TGTGCCAGCAGTTCCGGGGGGGGCTCCTACAATGAGCAGTTCTTC

d_call: TRBD2
v_call: TRBV28
j_call: TRBJ2-3
clone_size: .
cdr3_aa: CASSPPLAGGPDTQYF
cdr3_nt: TGTGCCAGCAGTCCCCCCTTAGCGGGAGGGCCAGATACGCAGTATTTT

d_call: .
v_call: TRBV7-3
j_call: TRBJ1-1
clone_size: few
cdr3_aa: CASGVGAHTEAFF
cdr3_nt: TGTGCCAGTGGGGTGGGGGCGCACACTGAAGCTTTCTTT

d_call: .
v_call: TRBV5-1
j_call: TRBJ2-3
clone_size: .
cdr3_aa: CASSLDGSPTDTQYF
cdr3_nt: TGCGCCAGCAGCTTGGACGGGTCCCCCACAGATACGCAGTATTTT

d_call: .
v_call: TRBV11-1
j_call: TRBJ2-5
clone_size: .
cdr3_aa: CASSLGTIQETQYF
cdr3_nt: TGTGCCAGCAGCTTAGGGACCATACAAGAGACCCAGTACTTC

d_call: TRBD1
v_call: TRBV10-1
j_call: TRBJ2-2
clone_size: .
cdr3_aa: CASSRTGTGGTGELFF
cdr3_nt: TGCGCCAGCTCACGCACCGGGACAGGGGGCACCGGGGAGCTGTTTTTT

d_call: .
v_call: TRBV7-9
j_call: TRBJ2-7
clone_size: .
cdr3_aa: CASSLSSAEQYF
cdr3_nt: TGTGCCAGCAGCTTATCTTCTGCCGAGCAGTACTTC

d_call: TRBD2
v_call: TRBV2
j_call: TRBJ2-2
clone_size: .
cdr3_aa: CASTGGGRVAGELFF
cdr3_nt: TGTGCCAGCACCGGGGGCGGGAGGGTCGCCGGGGAGCTGTTTTTT

d_call: .
v_call: TRBV18
j_call: TRBJ2-7
clone_size: once
cdr3_aa: CASSPPSSYEQYF
cdr3_nt: TGTGCCAGCTCACCCCCATCCTCCTACGAGCAGTACTTC

d_call: TRBD2
v_call: TRBV5-4
j_call: TRBJ2-7
clone_size: .
cdr3_aa: CASTKAGGKYEQYF
cdr3_nt: TGTGCCAGCACCAAAGCGGGAGGCAAGTACGAGCAGTACTTC

d_call: .
v_call: TRBV7-3
j_call: TRBJ2-1
clone_size: once
cdr3_aa: CASSIRGGPGSYNEQFF
cdr3_nt: TGTGCCAGCAGCATAAGGGGGGGACCAGGCTCCTACAATGAGCAGTTCTTC

d_call: .
v_call: TRBV15
j_call: TRBJ2-1
clone_size: .
cdr3_aa: CATSPPLVARGRNNEQFF
cdr3_nt: TGTGCCACCAGCCCCCCTCTAGTCGCCAGGGGGAGGAACAATGAGCAGTTCTTC

d_call: .
v_call: TRBV5-6
j_call: TRBJ1-1
clone_size: .
cdr3_aa: CASSSTGVGTEAFF
cdr3_nt: TGTGCCAGCAGCTCCACGGGGGTGGGCACTGAAGCTTTCTTT

d_call: .
v_call: TRBV20-1
j_call: TRBJ1-1
clone_size: .
cdr3_aa: CSGRENTEAFF
cdr3_nt: TGCAGTGGGAGGGAGAACACTGAAGCTTTCTTT

d_call: TRBD2
v_call: TRBV7-2
j_call: TRBJ2-1
clone_size: .
cdr3_aa: CASSWGGSGLYNEQFF
cdr3_nt: TGTGCCAGCAGCTGGGGGGGTAGCGGCCTTTACAATGAGCAGTTCTTC

d_call: .
v_call: TRBV6-5
j_call: TRBJ2-7
clone_size: .
cdr3_aa: CASSPDNYEQYF
cdr3_nt: TGTGCCAGCAGCCCAGACAACTACGAGCAGTACTTC

d_call: .
v_call: TRBV5-1
j_call: TRBJ1-4
clone_size: .
cdr3_aa: CASSATSATNEKLFF
cdr3_nt: TGCGCCAGCAGCGCTACGTCTGCAACTAATGAAAAACTGTTTTTT

d_call: .
v_call: TRBV6-6
j_call: TRBJ1-6
clone_size: .
cdr3_aa: CASSYSWGVEPLHF
cdr3_nt: TGTGCCAGCAGTTACTCATGGGGGGTGGAGCCCCTCCACTTT

d_call: TRBD1
v_call: TRBV6-5
j_call: TRBJ2-5
clone_size: .
cdr3_aa: CASRGGRQETQYF
cdr3_nt: TGTGCCAGCAGAGGGGGCAGACAAGAGACCCAGTACTTC

d_call: TRBD2
v_call: TRBV9
j_call: TRBJ2-1
clone_size: .
cdr3_aa: CASSVGEGSRSYNEQFF
cdr3_nt: TGTGCCAGCAGCGTAGGGGAGGGGAGTAGATCCTACAATGAGCAGTTCTTC

d_call: .
v_call: TRBV9
j_call: TRBJ2-6
clone_size: .
cdr3_aa: CASSVGGGANVLTF
cdr3_nt: TGTGCCAGCAGCGTAGGTGGTGGGGCCAACGTCCTGACTTTC

d_call: TRBD2
v_call: TRBV5-1
j_call: TRBJ2-3
clone_size: .
cdr3_aa: CASSLGLAGGSTDTQYF
cdr3_nt: TGCGCCAGCAGCTTGGGACTAGCGGGAGGGAGCACAGATACGCAGTATTTT

d_call: TRBD1
v_call: TRBV10-3
j_call: TRBJ2-5
clone_size: .
cdr3_aa: CAISDKDRGSEKTQYF
cdr3_nt: TGTGCCATCAGTGACAAGGACAGGGGGAGCGAAAAGACCCAGTACTTC

d_call: .
v_call: TRBV30
j_call: TRBJ1-4
clone_size: .
cdr3_aa: CAWSPDTNEKLFF
cdr3_nt: TGTGCCTGGAGTCCGGACACTAATGAAAAACTGTTTTTT

d_call: TRBD1
v_call: TRBV28
j_call: TRBJ2-7
clone_size: .
cdr3_aa: CASSSSYRDRSYEQYF
cdr3_nt: TGTGCCAGCAGTTCCTCCTACCGGGACAGATCTTACGAGCAGTACTTC

d_call: TRBD1
v_call: TRBV19
j_call: TRBJ1-5
clone_size: .
cdr3_aa: CASSINLWTGGDYSNQPQHF
cdr3_nt: TGTGCCAGTAGTATTAACCTTTGGACAGGGGGCGATTATAGCAATCAGCCCCAGCATTTT

d_call: TRBD2
v_call: TRBV19
j_call: TRBJ2-5
clone_size: .
cdr3_aa: CASSGTTGGTQYF
cdr3_nt: TGTGCCAGTAGTGGGACTACGGGGGGGACCCAGTACTTC

d_call: .
v_call: TRBV28
j_call: TRBJ1-2
clone_size: .
cdr3_aa: CASSSTRDGYTF
cdr3_nt: TGTGCCAGCAGTTCTACCCGTGATGGCTACACCTTC

d_call: TRBD1
v_call: TRBV6-1
j_call: TRBJ2-7
clone_size: .
cdr3_aa: CASSAGTDYEQYF
cdr3_nt: TGTGCCAGCAGTGCGGGGACAGACTACGAGCAGTACTTC

d_call: TRBD2
v_call: TRBV4-1
j_call: TRBJ2-1
clone_size: .
cdr3_aa: CASSQEEELAGRHEQFF
cdr3_nt: TGCGCCAGCAGCCAAGAGGAGGAACTAGCGGGAAGGCATGAGCAGTTCTTC

d_call: .
v_call: TRBV21-1
j_call: TRBJ2-5
clone_size: .
cdr3_aa: CASSKGSSQIRQGTRETQYF
cdr3_nt: TGTGCCAGCAGCAAAGGCAGTAGCCAAATAAGGCAGGGAACTAGGGAGACCCAGTACTTC

d_call: TRBD2
v_call: TRBV2
j_call: TRBJ2-1
clone_size: .
cdr3_aa: CASSVRGSGSYNEQFF
cdr3_nt: TGTGCCAGCAGTGTTCGAGGTAGCGGGAGCTACAATGAGCAGTTCTTC

d_call: .
v_call: TRBV6-6
j_call: TRBJ2-5
clone_size: once
cdr3_aa: CASSLYGSQETQYF
cdr3_nt: TGTGCCAGCAGTCTCTACGGCTCCCAAGAGACCCAGTACTTC

d_call: .
v_call: TRBV11-2
j_call: TRBJ1-5
clone_size: once
cdr3_aa: CASSESSGLSKSQPQHF
cdr3_nt: TGTGCCAGCAGCGAGAGTTCGGGGCTCAGCAAGAGTCAGCCCCAGCATTTT

d_call: TRBD2
v_call: TRBV6-5
j_call: TRBJ2-2
clone_size: .
cdr3_aa: CASTGTSRNTGELFF
cdr3_nt: TGTGCCAGCACCGGGACTAGCCGGAACACCGGGGAGCTGTTTTTT

d_call: .
v_call: TRBV5-6
j_call: TRBJ2-7
clone_size: .
cdr3_aa: CASSPRELITYEQYF
cdr3_nt: TGTGCCAGCAGCCCCCGGGAGCTGATTACCTACGAGCAGTACTTC